The T cell receptor (beta chain) under discussion was sequenced for a study of cytomegalovirus exposure and HLA in healthy donors. Notes on the study in general: Cytomegalovirus-associated TCR beta chains were listed, numbering some 150.

A remark on this clone: Its antigen is unknown.

PCR used 60 Vbeta primers and 13 Jbeta primers. Clones were sequenced by immunoSEQ multiplex PCR, and TCRdb holds only the in-frame ones, with some missing. This sample yields roughly 250,000 clones, of which approximately 84% are seen a single time; roughly 2% belongs to the top ten. In germline, CDR1 is SGHRS, CDR2 YFSETQ. Trimming took 2 bases from V and 3 from J, leaving 14 bases between them. This CDR3 is built from 15 residues. Sequencing was performed on PBMCs. The TCR originated in a woman aged 40-49 years in good health and CMV-seropositive. This sequence joins TRBV5-1 and TRBJ2-5; maybe TRBD2 (6 bases). The CDR3 DNA reads as TGCGCCAGCAGCTTTAGCGGTGGGGAGAAAGAGACCCAGTACTTC. It is translated as CASSFSGGEKETQYF. The full variable domain, with the rest looked up from reference TRBV5-1 and TRBJ2-5, is KAGVTQTPRYLIKTRGQQVTLSCSPISGHRSVSWYQQTPGQGLQFLFEYFSETQRNKGNFPGRFSGRQFSNSRSEMNVSTLELGDSALYLCASSFSGGEKETQYFGPGTRLLVL.